Presented here are 29 T cell receptor beta chains from one specimen sequenced in a study of blood T cell repertoires in COVID-19. The assay was immunoSEQ multiplex PCR, and TCRdb's table has in-frame clones only and misses some. The table includes about 180,000 clones, under 90% detected once. The sample was peripheral blood. Receptors were obtained from an older person with COVID-19, enrolled during active disease.

CDR3 protein: CASSAGDTPVAQYF. The CDR3 coding sequence is TGTGCCAGCAGCGCGGGGGATACTCCGGTAGCGCAGTATTTT. The chain joins TRBV9 to TRBJ2-3, with a possible D match to TRBD2 (6 bases). Germline CDR1 reads SGDLS; CDR2 reads YYNGEE. This CDR3 has 14 residues. Trimming took 3 bases from V and 10 from J, leaving 18 bases between them.

The V and J genes are TRBV6-2 or TRBV6-3 and TRBJ1-1; 8 bases map to TRBD1. The germline CDR1 and CDR2 sequences are MNHEY and SVGEGT. V trimming: 0 bases; J trimming: 7 bases; junction bases outside the gene matches: 4. This CDR3 has 14 residues. The CDR3 sequence is CASSYSHRGDEAFF. CDR3 coding DNA: TGTGCCAGCAGTTACTCGCACAGGGGGGATGAAGCTTTCTTT.

The gene calls are TRBV5-6 and TRBJ1-4; maybe TRBD1 (6 bases). The CDR3 sequence is 16 residues long. Germline CDR1 reads SGHDT; CDR2 reads YYEEEE. The V end was cut by 0 bases, the J end by 5 bases, with 14 bases between. The CDR3 coding sequence is TGTGCCAGCAGCTTGGTCGGGGGGCAAGGGAATGAAAAACTGTTTTTT. This gives the protein CASSLVGGQGNEKLFF.

The rearrangement links TRBV27 to TRBJ2-7; D might be TRBD1 (5 bases). CDR1 MNHEY and CDR2 SMNVEV come from the germline V gene (reference sequence). The CDR3 has 13 residues. V was shortened by 10 bases and J by 0 bases, with 13 bases between the two germline ends. CDR3 in amino acids: CATSRQSSYEQYF. Here the CDR3 DNA reads TGTGCCACCTCCCGACAGAGCTCCTACGAGCAGTACTTC.

The J gene is TRBJ2-7, the V gene TRBV6-5; 8 nucleotides line up with TRBD1. The trim removed 4 bases at V and 3 bases at J, leaving 11 bases unmatched. Per the germline V gene, CDR1 is MNHEY and CDR2 is SVGAGI. The CDR3 has 16 amino acids. The CDR3 loop is CASSSPPGGHYYEQYF. CDR3 in DNA: TGTGCCAGCAGTTCCCCGCCAGGGGGCCATTACTACGAGCAGTACTTC.

This clone appeared once. This chain uses TRBV7-8 with TRBJ2-7; D unclear. Germline-derived CDR1 and CDR2 are SGHVS and FQNEAQ. The CDR3 is 13 amino acids. V was clipped by 5 bases and J by 2 bases, with 10 bases between them. In DNA form, the CDR3 reads TGTGCCAGCAGCCCCGACTCCGCCTACGAGCAGTACTTC. Translated: CASSPDSAYEQYF.

The chain uses TRBV6-2 or TRBV6-3 and TRBJ2-7; D might be TRBD2 (6 bases). Germline V gives CDR1 MNHEY, CDR2 SVGEGT. This CDR3 is 17 amino acids long. V was shortened by 0 bases and J by 2 bases, with 17 bases between the two germline ends. CDR3 sequence reads: CASSYSGGLAIPYEQYF. CDR3 nucleotide sequence: TGTGCCAGCAGTTACTCAGGAGGGCTAGCGATCCCCTACGAGCAGTACTTC.

This sequence joins TRBV30 and TRBJ2-7; the match to TRBD2 covers 8 bases. The germline V gene has CDR1 GTSNPN and CDR2 SVGIG (reference sequence). Trimming cost V 3 bases and J 2 bases; bases outside gene matches: 6. The CDR3 has 14 residues. CDR3 DNA sequence: TGTGCCTGGAGGAATAGCGGGAACCCCTACGAGCAGTACTTC. Encoded protein: CAWRNSGNPYEQYF.

The chain's CDR3 is CASSLGTGTGHLLFF. The CDR3 nucleotides are TGTGCCAGCAGCTTAGGAACTGGGACAGGGCATTTACTGTTTTTT. V is TRBV7-2 and J is TRBJ1-4; 9 nucleotides align to TRBD1. The CDR3 covers 15 residues. Germline V lookup: CDR1 SGHTA, CDR2 FQGNSA. V shed 1 base and J 13 bases; nucleotides not matched to a gene: 10.

This chain uses TRBV6-6 with TRBJ2-1, with TRBD2 matching over 7 bases. Looked up from germline, CDR1 is MNHNY and CDR2 is SVGAGI (reference sequence). The CDR3 spans 17 residues. The V gene end was trimmed by 5 bases and the J gene end by 7 bases; junction bases not matched to a gene: 17. The CDR3 reads CASSLSWGGVPPNEQFF. Here the CDR3 DNA reads TGTGCCAGCAGTCTGTCCTGGGGGGGAGTACCGCCGAATGAGCAGTTCTTC.

This rearrangement joins TRBV6-2 or TRBV6-3 to TRBJ2-7; D unclear. Looked up from germline, CDR1 is MNHEY and CDR2 is SVGEGT. The CDR3 extends over 11 amino acids. The germline V and J ends were trimmed by 5 bases and 2 bases, with 4 bases remaining between them. The CDR3 region is CASSPAYEQYF. The CDR3 DNA reads TGTGCCAGCAGTCCAGCCTACGAGCAGTACTTC.

The chain joins TRBV3-1 (or the pseudogene TRBV3-2) to TRBJ1-6; D is unresolved. The CDR3 is 13 amino acids. V was pared by 1 base and J by 7 bases, with 5 bases between. From germline, CDR1 is LGHDT and CDR2 YNNKEL (reference sequence). CDR3 in DNA: TGTGCCAGCAGCCAAGCGCAGAATTCACCCCTCCACTTT. Translating gives CASSQAQNSPLHF.

The chain joins TRBV7-3 to TRBJ2-3; TRBD1 matches at 9 bases. The V gene's germline CDR1 is SGHTA and CDR2 FQGTGA. V lost 0 bases and J lost 1; bases outside the gene matches: 2. The CDR3 extends over 16 amino acids. The CDR3 here is CASSLTGDRGTDTQYF. The CDR3 DNA sequence: TGTGCCAGCAGCTTAACAGGGGACAGGGGCACAGATACGCAGTATTTT.

This clone is a singleton in its sample. The J gene is TRBJ1-3, the V gene TRBV19; D perhaps matches TRBD1 (5 bases). The V end lost 5 bases, the J end lost 0 bases, and 20 bases lay between the germline ends. This CDR3 spans 18 amino acids. In germline, CDR1 is LNHDA, CDR2 SQIVND (reference sequence). CDR3 amino acids: CASSVLNNRIGSGNTIYF. The CDR3 region has the DNA TGTGCCAGTAGTGTCCTTAATAACAGGATCGGCTCTGGAAACACCATATATTTT.

V usage is TRBV15 and J usage is TRBJ2-7; 7 bases are shared with TRBD1. V trimming: 5 bases; J trimming: 4 bases; junction bases outside the gene matches: 14. The CDR3 consists of 16 residues. Germline V CDR1 and CDR2: LNHNV, YYDKDF (reference sequence). CDR3 sequence: CATSALGQGQKYEQYF. In DNA, the CDR3 is TGTGCCACCAGCGCCCTCGGCCAGGGACAGAAGTACGAGCAGTACTTC.

V usage is TRBV28 and J usage is TRBJ1-1, with D possibly matching TRBD1 (6 bases). Trimming removed 4 bases at V and 2 bases at J, with 14 bases between. Germline values: CDR1 MDHEN, CDR2 SYDVKM. The CDR3 has 15 residues. CDR3 in DNA: TGTGCCAGCAGTTCGGGGGGCCAAGGAAACACTGAAGCTTTCTTT. Its protein product is CASSSGGQGNTEAFF. Variable domain in full (rest from reference TRBV28 and TRBJ1-1): DVKVTQSSRYLVKRTGEKVFLECVQDMDHENMFWYRQDPGLGLRLIYFSYDVKMKEKGDIPEGYSVSREKKERFSLILESASTNQTSMYLCASSSGGQGNTEAFFGQGTRLTVV.

This clone was found once. The CDR3 reads CASSQTGTGKIPVTGNTIYF. The CDR3 DNA follows: TGTGCCAGCAGTCAAACCGGGACAGGGAAAATTCCAGTTACTGGAAACACCATATATTTT. The V and J genes are TRBV27 and TRBJ1-3; 9 nucleotides agree with TRBD1. The CDR3 length is 20 residues. CDR1 is MNHEY and CDR2 is SMNVEV in the germline V gene (reference sequence). The junction had 19 bases not matched to a gene; V was cut back by 5 bases and J by 2 bases.

The chain recombines TRBV7-9 with TRBJ2-1; 12 bases are a match to TRBD2. The CDR3 loop spans 15 amino acids. Germline V gives CDR1 SEHNR, CDR2 FQNEAQ (reference sequence). Germline trimming cut 6 bases from V and 9 bases from J; bases unmatched to any gene: 9. CDR3 nucleotide sequence: TGTGCCAGCAGTAATCTAGCGGGGGGGCGTGGTGAGCAGTTCTTC. It specifies CASSNLAGGRGEQFF.

V gene TRBV15 combines with J gene TRBJ2-1; 10 bases match TRBD2. The CDR3 is 13 amino acids. Germline values: CDR1 LNHNV, CDR2 YYDKDF (reference sequence). The V gene end was trimmed by 6 bases and the J gene end by 7 bases; junction bases not matched to a gene: 3. CDR3 nucleotides: TGTGCCACCAGACTAGCGGGGAATAATGAGCAGTTCTTC. It is translated as CATRLAGNNEQFF.

This clone was seen a single time. This chain links TRBV11-2 with TRBJ1-1, with D possibly being TRBD1 (5 bases). The CDR3 extends over 13 amino acids. The V end was cut by 5 bases, the J end by 5 bases, with 12 bases between. Germline-derived CDR1 and CDR2 are SGHAT and FQNNGV. CDR3 DNA sequence: TGTGCCAGCAGCCCAGGACACTCTACTGAAGCTTTCTTT. Translated: CASSPGHSTEAFF.

The V call is TRBV10-3, the J call TRBJ2-3; possible D gene TRBD1, 6 bases. V lost 0 bases and J 5 bases, leaving 12 bases between the germline ends. In germline, CDR1 is ENHRY, CDR2 SYGVKD. This CDR3 spans 15 amino acids. The chain's CDR3 is CAISESTGFGDTQYF. Written as DNA, the CDR3 is TGTGCCATCAGTGAGTCAACAGGGTTCGGAGATACGCAGTATTTT.

J is TRBJ1-2 and V is TRBV18, with TRBD1 as a possible D gene (6 bases). Germline V gene data show CDR1 as KGHSH and CDR2 as LQKENI. The CDR3 contains 14 residues. V gave up 3 bases and J gave up 6 bases, with 14 bases separating them. The CDR3 DNA reads as TGTGCCAGCTCACCTCTCGAGGGGGGGAATGGCTACACCTTC. This encodes CASSPLEGGNGYTF.

The chain joins TRBV30 to TRBJ1-3; D unresolved. The CDR3 loop spans 13 amino acids. Trimming stripped 2 bases from V and 4 bases from J, with 9 bases between. CDR1 is GTSNPN, CDR2 SVGIG, per germline (reference sequence). The CDR3 bases are TGTGCCTGGAGTCTAACGAGGGGAAACACCATATATTTT. This codes for CAWSLTRGNTIYF. The variable domain in full, completed from reference TRBV30 and TRBJ1-3, reads SQTIHQWPATLVQPVGSPLSLECTVEGTSNPNLYWYRQAAGRGLQLLFYSVGIGQISSEVPQNLSASRPQDRQFILSSKKLLLSDSGFYLCAWSLTRGNTIYFGEGSWLTVV.

The chain couples TRBV11-2 to TRBJ2-7, with D perhaps TRBD1 (8 bases). V was clipped by 5 bases and J by 1 base, with 15 bases between them. The CDR3 consists of 15 residues. Germline values: CDR1 SGHAT, CDR2 FQNNGV. CDR3 DNA: TGTGCCAGCAGCCAAACAGGGGGAGGGTCCTACGAGCAGTACTTC. Translated: CASSQTGGGSYEQYF.

CDR3 nucleotide sequence: TGTGCCAGTACGTACAGGGAGGGCACCGGGGAGCTGTTTTTT. Its translation: CASTYREGTGELFF. The rearrangement links TRBV7-8 to TRBJ2-2, with D possibly TRBD2 on 7 matching bases. Germline assignment: CDR1 SGHVS and CDR2 FQNEAQ. The CDR3 is 14 amino acids. V was cut by 9 bases and J by 4 bases, with 15 bases left in between. Full variable domain (rest looked up from reference TRBV7-8 and TRBJ2-2): GAGVSQSPRYKVAKRGQDVALRCDPISGHVSLFWYQQALGQGPEFLTYFQNEAQLDKSGLPSDRFFAERPEGSVSTLKIQRTQQEDSAVYLCASTYREGTGELFFGEGSRLTVL.

The J gene is TRBJ1-6, the V gene TRBV5-1, with D unresolved. V was cut by 0 bases and J by 8 bases, with 3 bases left in between. This CDR3 is built from 12 residues. CDR1 and CDR2 from the germline V gene are SGHRS and YFSETQ. CDR3 bases: TGCGCCAGCAGCTTGGCGGATTCACCCCTCCACTTT. Translating it yields CASSLADSPLHF.

J is TRBJ2-7 and V is TRBV4-1, with TRBD2 identical over 7 bases. Germline V CDR1 and CDR2: MGHRA, YSYEKL. This CDR3 has 15 residues. The V and J ends lost 0 bases and 6 bases, in that order; junction bases with no gene match: 8. The CDR3 DNA is TGCGCCAGCAGCCAAGAAGTGGCGGGAGTTGGCGAGCAGTACTTC. As protein: CASSQEVAGVGEQYF.

This clone appeared once. This chain links TRBV30 with TRBJ2-7, with 8 bases aligning to TRBD2. The CDR3 contains 15 residues. Germline values: CDR1 GTSNPN, CDR2 SVGIG (reference sequence). The V gene end was trimmed by 3 bases and the J gene end by 4 bases; junction bases not matched to a gene: 11. CDR3 residues: CAWRNYGLASYEQYF. The CDR3 DNA reads as TGTGCCTGGAGGAACTACGGACTAGCCAGTTACGAGCAGTACTTC.

This chain joins TRBV19 and TRBJ2-7, with TRBD1 matching over 12 bases. After removal of 5 bases from V and 6 bases from J, the junction contained 5 bases not matched to a gene. CDR3 length: 14 residues. Germline lookup yields CDR1 LNHDA and CDR2 SQIVND (reference sequence). The DNA of the CDR3 is TGTGCCAGTAGTGTGGGACAGGGGGCCTCCGAGCAGTACTTC. Translating gives CASSVGQGASEQYF.